The rows below give T cell receptor beta chains drawn from one sample of a study of chemoradiotherapy in HPV16-positive cancers. Profiled with immunoSEQ multiplex PCR; TCRdb holds only in-frame clones, not every one. This sample has 930 or so clones, with less than 85% found just once. The specimen comprised tumor tissue, sampled from a patient who underwent chemoradiotherapy. The source is a human donor with HPV-associated anogenital cancer. Each CDR3 is given with its conserved first and last residue. D genes are given only for firm matches. Part of the rows lack a size; the others show once, few, many or a class for expanded clones.

size: once
D: -
V: TRBV7-8
J: TRBJ2-6
CDR3: CASSPGNSGANVLTF
DNA: TGTGCCAGCAGCCCGGGTAACTCTGGGGCCAACGTCCTGACTTTC

size: -
D: TRBD1
V: TRBV5-4
J: TRBJ2-5
CDR3: CASSLRDRETQYF
DNA: TGTGCCAGCAGCCTGAGGGACAGGGAGACCCAGTACTTC

size: -
D: -
V: TRBV27
J: TRBJ2-7
CDR3: CVVSQGRYYEQYF
DNA: TGTGTCGTATCCCAGGGGCGCTACTACGAGCAGTACTTC

size: -
D: -
V: TRBV11-2
J: TRBJ1-2
CDR3: CASSSGAGVYGYTF
DNA: TGTGCCAGCAGCTCAGGCGCCGGGGTCTATGGCTACACCTTC

size: few
D: -
V: TRBV7-2
J: TRBJ2-7
CDR3: CASSNPGRGGQYF
DNA: TGTGCCAGCAGCAACCCGGGCCGTGGGGGGCAGTACTTC

size: -
D: TRBD2
V: TRBV12-5
J: TRBJ2-1
CDR3: CASGLWLSGGSYNEQFF
DNA: TGTGCTAGTGGTTTGTGGCTTAGCGGGGGGTCCTACAATGAGCAGTTCTTC

size: -
D: TRBD1
V: TRBV6-1
J: TRBJ1-2
CDR3: CASSVSQGGDYGYTF
DNA: TGTGCCAGCAGTGTATCACAGGGGGGGGACTATGGCTACACCTTC

size: few
D: -
V: TRBV7-3
J: TRBJ1-2
CDR3: CASSSDGGRGYTF
DNA: TGTGCCAGCAGCTCCGACGGTGGAAGGGGCTACACCTTC

size: -
D: TRBD1
V: TRBV4-3
J: TRBJ2-1
CDR3: CASSQVGWAGGAYEQFF
DNA: TGCGCCAGCAGCCAGGTGGGATGGGCAGGGGGCGCCTATGAGCAGTTCTTC

size: -
D: -
V: TRBV2
J: TRBJ2-2
CDR3: CASSRVTYTGELFF
DNA: TGTGCCAGCAGTCGAGTTACTTACACCGGGGAGCTGTTTTTT

size: -
D: -
V: TRBV5-1
J: TRBJ2-3
CDR3: CASSLGEGQGKDTQYF
DNA: TGCGCCAGCAGCTTGGGGGAAGGGCAGGGGAAAGATACGCAGTATTTT

size: -
D: TRBD2
V: TRBV9
J: TRBJ2-1
CDR3: CASSSGGGGRAGNEQFF
DNA: TGTGCCAGCAGCTCCGGTGGGGGCGGGAGGGCCGGCAATGAGCAGTTCTTC

size: -
D: TRBD1
V: TRBV11-3
J: TRBJ1-2
CDR3: CASSLRGGSNTF
DNA: TGTGCCAGCAGCTTAAGAGGGGGCTCAAACACCTTC

size: once
D: -
V: TRBV10-3
J: TRBJ1-1
CDR3: CAIKLTGEMNTEAFF
DNA: TGTGCCATCAAGCTTACGGGAGAGATGAACACTGAAGCTTTCTTT

size: -
D: -
V: TRBV27
J: TRBJ1-1
CDR3: CASSLGLYTEAFF
DNA: TGTGCCAGCAGTCTTGGACTGTACACTGAAGCTTTCTTT

size: few
D: -
V: TRBV18
J: TRBJ1-5
CDR3: CASSPQGGSNQPQHF
DNA: TGTGCCAGCTCACCACAGGGGGGCAGCAATCAGCCCCAGCATTTT

size: -
D: -
V: TRBV7-6
J: TRBJ2-3
CDR3: CASSLGGPTDTQYF
DNA: TGTGCCAGCAGCTTAGGGGGCCCAACAGATACGCAGTATTTT

size: -
D: -
V: TRBV7-9
J: TRBJ1-5
CDR3: CASSLAREQYSNQPQHF
DNA: TGTGCCAGCAGCTTAGCGAGGGAACAGTATAGCAATCAGCCCCAGCATTTT

size: -
D: TRBD1
V: TRBV4-3
J: TRBJ2-7
CDR3: CASSQGPGGLYEQYF
DNA: TGCGCCAGCAGCCAAGGGCCAGGGGGCCTATACGAGCAGTACTTC

size: -
D: -
V: TRBV4-3
J: TRBJ2-1
CDR3: CASSQDPGKRRFF
DNA: TGCGCCAGCAGCCAAGATCCCGGGAAGAGAAGGTTCTTC

size: -
D: -
V: TRBV6-4
J: TRBJ2-3
CDR3: CASSVGGSTDTQYF
DNA: TGTGCCAGCAGTGTCGGGGGTAGCACAGATACGCAGTATTTT

size: -
D: -
V: TRBV5-1
J: TRBJ2-3
CDR3: CASSRGSASTDTQYF
DNA: TGCGCCAGCAGCCGAGGGAGTGCTAGCACAGATACGCAGTATTTT

size: few
D: TRBD2
V: TRBV30
J: TRBJ2-5
CDR3: CAWSGSSGGGYQETQYF
DNA: TGTGCCTGGAGTGGATCCTCCGGGGGGGGGTACCAAGAGACCCAGTACTTC

size: -
D: -
V: TRBV5-1
J: TRBJ1-6
CDR3: CASSPREAGRSPLHF
DNA: TGCGCCAGCAGCCCGCGGGAGGCGGGGAGATCACCCCTCCACTTT

size: -
D: TRBD1
V: TRBV5-1
J: TRBJ2-3
CDR3: CASTAFRTGPDTQYF
DNA: TGCGCCAGCACCGCTTTTCGGACAGGGCCAGATACGCAGTATTTT

size: -
D: -
V: TRBV5-6
J: TRBJ1-5
CDR3: CASSLLVGTEQPQHF
DNA: TGTGCCAGCAGCCTCCTGGTCGGGACGGAACAGCCCCAGCATTTT

size: -
D: -
V: TRBV27
J: TRBJ2-3
CDR3: CASSFWQAKADTQYF
DNA: TGTGCCAGCAGTTTTTGGCAGGCGAAGGCAGATACGCAGTATTTT

size: -
D: TRBD2
V: TRBV28
J: TRBJ2-3
CDR3: CASSLLPGAGGTDTQYF
DNA: TGTGCCAGCAGTTTACTACCAGGAGCGGGGGGCACAGATACGCAGTATTTT

size: -
D: TRBD2
V: TRBV9
J: TRBJ2-4
CDR3: CASSVGGLASAKNIQYF
DNA: TGTGCCAGCAGCGTAGGAGGACTAGCGTCGGCCAAAAACATTCAGTACTTC

size: -
D: TRBD1
V: TRBV7-2
J: TRBJ2-1
CDR3: CASSSTRQGATFF
DNA: TGTGCCAGCAGCTCCACTAGACAGGGGGCGACTTTCTTC

size: -
D: TRBD2
V: TRBV6-5
J: TRBJ2-1
CDR3: CASSYSGGGTGDEQFF
DNA: TGTGCCAGCAGTTACAGTGGGGGGGGGACGGGCGATGAGCAGTTCTTC

size: -
D: -
V: TRBV10-3
J: TRBJ2-5
CDR3: CAISEGLPYQETQYF
DNA: TGTGCCATCAGTGAGGGACTACCGTACCAAGAGACCCAGTACTTC

size: -
D: -
V: TRBV9
J: TRBJ2-7
CDR3: CASSSDGDSYEQYF
DNA: TGTGCCAGCAGCTCCGATGGGGACTCCTACGAGCAGTACTTC

size: -
D: -
V: TRBV25-1
J: TRBJ1-2
CDR3: CASSPGVGYTF
DNA: TGTGCCAGCAGCCCCGGTGTTGGCTACACCTTC

size: -
D: TRBD1
V: TRBV29-1
J: TRBJ2-5
CDR3: CSVLTGGGETQYF
DNA: TGCAGCGTCTTGACAGGGGGCGGAGAGACCCAGTACTTC

size: -
D: -
V: TRBV14
J: TRBJ1-2
CDR3: CASSQLQSLAPGVGYTF
DNA: TGTGCCAGCAGCCAACTACAGTCATTGGCCCCGGGGGTTGGCTACACCTTC

size: -
D: -
V: TRBV6-5
J: TRBJ2-5
CDR3: CASSEGGRQETQYF
DNA: TGTGCCAGCAGTGAGGGAGGCAGGCAAGAGACCCAGTACTTC

size: -
D: -
V: TRBV9
J: TRBJ2-3
CDR3: CASSARTASTDTQYF
DNA: TGTGCCAGCAGCGCTCGGACGGCTAGCACAGATACGCAGTATTTT

size: -
D: TRBD2
V: TRBV6-1
J: TRBJ2-3
CDR3: CASSEILAGGPDTQYF
DNA: TGTGCCAGCAGTGAAATACTAGCGGGGGGGCCAGATACGCAGTATTTT

size: -
D: -
V: TRBV7-2
J: TRBJ2-7
CDR3: CASSLGRGLTYEQYF
DNA: TGTGCCAGCAGCTTAGGACGGGGGCTTACCTACGAGCAGTACTTC

size: -
D: -
V: TRBV6-6
J: TRBJ2-3
CDR3: CASSYLGDTQYF
DNA: TGTGCCAGCAGTTATTTGGGGGATACGCAGTATTTT

size: -
D: -
V: TRBV19
J: TRBJ2-3
CDR3: CASSGGRDTQYF
DNA: TGTGCCAGTAGCGGGGGTCGGGATACGCAGTATTTT

size: -
D: -
V: TRBV21-1
J: TRBJ2-3
CDR3: CASSSVIATVMQDTATVMQDTQYF
DNA: TGTGCCAGCAGTTCAGTGATAGCTACAGTCATGCAAGATACGGCTACAGTCATGCAAGATACGCAGTATTTT

size: -
D: -
V: TRBV10-3
J: TRBJ1-4
CDR3: CAIRGNNNEKLFF
DNA: TGTGCCATCAGGGGAAACAATAATGAAAAACTGTTTTTT